This entry concerns a single T cell receptor (beta chain). Its antigen remains unknown. This table comes from immunoSEQ multiplex PCR, and its TCRdb copy is limited to in-frame clones, with some not included. The sample holds 200,000 to 250,000 clones, about 90% seen once. This sample was taken from a study of cytomegalovirus exposure and HLA in healthy donors. CDR3 size: 14 residues. CDR1 GTSNPN and CDR2 SVGIG come from the germline V gene (reference sequence). Trimming took off 3 bases at V and 2 bases at J, with 11 bases between the two ends. Study-level findings and limits: It was confirmed in vitro that three of the CMV-associated chains were specific for CMV antigens. The study recorded 150 to 200 TCR beta chains that were cytomegalovirus-associated. The finding came from a later analysis; first-cohort TCR clusters tended to co-occur in the 120 or so validation repertoires.

The clonotype was recovered from a man in his late teens or twenties in good health and CMV-seropositive. The rearrangement uses TRBV30 and TRBJ1-3; tentative D call: TRBD1 (5 bases). The sample comprised PBMCs. The DNA for the CDR3 is TGTGCCTGGAGCATAGGGACTGCTGGAAACACCATATATTTT. Its protein is CAWSIGTAGNTIYF.